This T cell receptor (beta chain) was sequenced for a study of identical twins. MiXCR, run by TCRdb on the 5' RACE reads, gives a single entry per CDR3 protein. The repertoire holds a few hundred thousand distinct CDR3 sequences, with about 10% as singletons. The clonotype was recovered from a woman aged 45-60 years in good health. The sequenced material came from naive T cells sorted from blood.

In DNA form, the CDR3 reads TGTGCCATCAGTGAACTAGCGGGAGAGGGCACCGGGGAGCTGTTTTTT. This translates into CAISELAGEGTGELFF. The gene calls are TRBV10-3 and TRBJ2-2, with 11 positions matching TRBD2. Losses at the gene ends were 3 bases for V and 4 bases for J; bases not matched to a gene: 4. This CDR3 has 16 residues. In germline, CDR1 is ENHRY, CDR2 SYGVKD.